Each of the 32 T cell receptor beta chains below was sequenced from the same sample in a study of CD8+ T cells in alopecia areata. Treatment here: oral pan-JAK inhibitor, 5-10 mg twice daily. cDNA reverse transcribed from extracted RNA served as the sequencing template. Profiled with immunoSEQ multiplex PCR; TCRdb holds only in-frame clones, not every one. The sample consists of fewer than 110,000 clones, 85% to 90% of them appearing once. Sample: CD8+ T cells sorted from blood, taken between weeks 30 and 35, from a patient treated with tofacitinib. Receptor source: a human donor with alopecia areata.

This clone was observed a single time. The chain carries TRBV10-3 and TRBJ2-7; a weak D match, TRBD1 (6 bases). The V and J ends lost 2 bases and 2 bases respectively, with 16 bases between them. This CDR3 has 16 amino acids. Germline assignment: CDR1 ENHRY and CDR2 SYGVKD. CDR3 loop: CAISEPGGGGAYEQYF. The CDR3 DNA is TGTGCCATCAGTGAGCCTGGGGGTGGGGGCGCCTACGAGCAGTACTTC.

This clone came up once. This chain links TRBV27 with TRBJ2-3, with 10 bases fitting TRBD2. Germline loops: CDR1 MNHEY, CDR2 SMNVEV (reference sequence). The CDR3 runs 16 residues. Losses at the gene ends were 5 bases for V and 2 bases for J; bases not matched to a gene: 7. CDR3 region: CASSRVGLADTDTQYF. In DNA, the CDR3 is TGTGCCAGCAGTCGAGTAGGACTAGCGGACACAGATACGCAGTATTTT.

CDR3 residues: CASSLALGIDTQYF. The CDR3 DNA sequence: TGCGCCAGCAGCTTGGCCTTAGGGATTGATACGCAGTATTTT. The V gene is TRBV5-1, the J gene TRBJ2-3, with D hard to call. This CDR3 has 14 amino acids. Germline values: CDR1 SGHRS, CDR2 YFSETQ. Trimming took off 0 bases at V and 6 bases at J, with 11 bases between the two ends.

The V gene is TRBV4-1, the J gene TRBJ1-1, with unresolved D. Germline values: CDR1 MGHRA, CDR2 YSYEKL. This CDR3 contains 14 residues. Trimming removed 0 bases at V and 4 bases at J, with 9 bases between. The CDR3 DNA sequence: TGCGCCAGCAGCCAAGAATGGGGAGGCACTGAAGCTTTCTTT. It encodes CASSQEWGGTEAFF.

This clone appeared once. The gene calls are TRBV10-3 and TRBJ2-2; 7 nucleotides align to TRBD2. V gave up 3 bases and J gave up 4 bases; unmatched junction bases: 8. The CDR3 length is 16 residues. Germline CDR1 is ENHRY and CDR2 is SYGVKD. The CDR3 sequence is CAISDRGGSVTGELFF. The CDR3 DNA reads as TGTGCCATCAGTGATCGAGGCGGGAGTGTCACCGGGGAGCTGTTTTTT.

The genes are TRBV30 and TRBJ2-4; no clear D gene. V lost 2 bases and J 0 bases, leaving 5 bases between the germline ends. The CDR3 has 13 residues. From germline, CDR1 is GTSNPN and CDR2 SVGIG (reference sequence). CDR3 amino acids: CAWSSVAKNIQYF. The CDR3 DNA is TGTGCCTGGAGTTCGGTAGCCAAAAACATTCAGTACTTC.

The CDR3 protein is CASRASYSYEQYF. The DNA for the CDR3 is TGTGCCAGCAGAGCTAGTTACTCCTACGAGCAGTACTTC. The rearrangement joins TRBV28 to TRBJ2-7, with D unresolved. The germline CDR1 and CDR2 sequences are MDHEN and SYDVKM. V lost 6 bases to trimming and J lost 0 bases, with 9 bases between them. The CDR3 has 13 amino acids.

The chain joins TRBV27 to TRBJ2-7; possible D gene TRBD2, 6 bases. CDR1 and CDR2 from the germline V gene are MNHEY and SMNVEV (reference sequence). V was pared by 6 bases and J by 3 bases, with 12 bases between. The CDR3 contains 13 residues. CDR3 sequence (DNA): TGTGCCAGCAGCGCCGCGACTAGCTACGAGCAGTACTTC. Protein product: CASSAATSYEQYF.

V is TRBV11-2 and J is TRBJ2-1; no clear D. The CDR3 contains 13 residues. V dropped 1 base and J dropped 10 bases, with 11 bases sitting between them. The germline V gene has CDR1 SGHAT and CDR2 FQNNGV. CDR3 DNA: TGTGCCAGCAGCTTAGGATTTGCTTTCGAGCAGTTCTTC. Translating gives CASSLGFAFEQFF.

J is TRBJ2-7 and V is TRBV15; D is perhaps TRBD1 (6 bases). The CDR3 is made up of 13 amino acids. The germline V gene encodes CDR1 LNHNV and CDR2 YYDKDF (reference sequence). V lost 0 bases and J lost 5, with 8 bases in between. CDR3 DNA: TGTGCCACCAGCAGAGATAGGGGGAACGAGCAGTACTTC. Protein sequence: CATSRDRGNEQYF.

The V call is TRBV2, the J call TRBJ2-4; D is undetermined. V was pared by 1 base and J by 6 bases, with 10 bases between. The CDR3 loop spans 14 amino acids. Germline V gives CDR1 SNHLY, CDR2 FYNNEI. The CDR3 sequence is CASSEGRAANIQYF. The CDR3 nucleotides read TGTGCCAGCAGTGAAGGTCGGGCAGCAAACATTCAGTACTTC.

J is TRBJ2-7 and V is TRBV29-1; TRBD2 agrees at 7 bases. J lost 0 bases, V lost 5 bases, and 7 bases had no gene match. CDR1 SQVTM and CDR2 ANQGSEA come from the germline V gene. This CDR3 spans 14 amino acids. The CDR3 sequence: CSVWGGSSSYEQYF. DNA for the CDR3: TGCAGCGTTTGGGGGGGGTCAAGCTCCTACGAGCAGTACTTC.

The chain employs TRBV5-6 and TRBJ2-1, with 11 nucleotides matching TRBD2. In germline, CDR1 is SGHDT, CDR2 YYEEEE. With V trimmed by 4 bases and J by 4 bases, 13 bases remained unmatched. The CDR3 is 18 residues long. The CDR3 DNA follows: TGTGCCAGCAGCGTTGAGAGACCTCTAGCGGGGGGTTACAATGAGCAGTTCTTC. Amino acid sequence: CASSVERPLAGGYNEQFF.

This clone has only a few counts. The CDR3 DNA sequence: TGTGCCATCAGTGACCCGACAGGAGATACGCAGTATTTT. Translating it yields CAISDPTGDTQYF. This chain links TRBV10-3 with TRBJ2-3; D is perhaps TRBD1 (6 bases). The germline CDR1 and CDR2 sequences are ENHRY and SYGVKD. This CDR3 is built from 13 residues. V lost 3 bases and J lost 5, with 9 bases in between.

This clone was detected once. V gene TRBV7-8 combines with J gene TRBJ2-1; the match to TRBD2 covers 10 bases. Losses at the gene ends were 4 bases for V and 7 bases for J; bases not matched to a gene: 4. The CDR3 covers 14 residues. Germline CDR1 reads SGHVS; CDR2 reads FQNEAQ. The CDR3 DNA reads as TGTGCCAGCAGCTCAGCGGGGGGGTGGAATGAGCAGTTCTTC. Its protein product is CASSSAGGWNEQFF.

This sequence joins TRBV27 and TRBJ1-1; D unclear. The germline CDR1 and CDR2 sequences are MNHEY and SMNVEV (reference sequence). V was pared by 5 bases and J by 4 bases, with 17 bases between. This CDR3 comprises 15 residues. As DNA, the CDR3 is TGTGCCAGCAGTCCCGGCGGACTTTCGGCCACTGAAGCTTTCTTT. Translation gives CASSPGGLSATEAFF.

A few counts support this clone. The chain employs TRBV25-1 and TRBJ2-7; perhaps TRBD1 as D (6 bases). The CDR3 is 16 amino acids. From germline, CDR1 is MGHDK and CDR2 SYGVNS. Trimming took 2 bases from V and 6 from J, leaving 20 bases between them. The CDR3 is CASSEPITGIVSEQYF. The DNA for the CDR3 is TGTGCCAGCAGTGAACCGATCACAGGGATTGTTAGCGAGCAGTACTTC.

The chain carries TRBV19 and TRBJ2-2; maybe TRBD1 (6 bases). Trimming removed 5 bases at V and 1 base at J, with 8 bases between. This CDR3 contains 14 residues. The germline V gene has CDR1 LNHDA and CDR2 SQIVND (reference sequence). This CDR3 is CASSPTGNTGELFF. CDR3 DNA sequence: TGTGCCAGTAGTCCGACAGGGAACACCGGGGAGCTGTTTTTT.

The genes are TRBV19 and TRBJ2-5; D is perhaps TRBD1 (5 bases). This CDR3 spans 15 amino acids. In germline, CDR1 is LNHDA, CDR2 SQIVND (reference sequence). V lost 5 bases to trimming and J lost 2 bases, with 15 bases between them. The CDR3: CASSSYQGNQETQYF. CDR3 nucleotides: TGTGCCAGTAGTTCTTACCAGGGTAATCAAGAGACCCAGTACTTC.

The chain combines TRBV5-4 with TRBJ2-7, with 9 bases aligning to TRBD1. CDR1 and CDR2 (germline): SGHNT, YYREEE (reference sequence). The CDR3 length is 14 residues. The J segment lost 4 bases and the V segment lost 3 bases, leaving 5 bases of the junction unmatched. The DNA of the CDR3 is TGTGCCAGCAGCTCACAGGGGACAGGGTACGAGCAGTACTTC. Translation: CASSSQGTGYEQYF.

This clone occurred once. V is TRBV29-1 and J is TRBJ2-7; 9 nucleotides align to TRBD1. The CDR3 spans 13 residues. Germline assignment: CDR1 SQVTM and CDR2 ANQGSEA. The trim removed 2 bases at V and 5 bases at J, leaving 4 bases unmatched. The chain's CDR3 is CSVEIQGAHEQYF. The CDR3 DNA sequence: TGCAGCGTTGAAATACAGGGGGCCCACGAGCAGTACTTC.

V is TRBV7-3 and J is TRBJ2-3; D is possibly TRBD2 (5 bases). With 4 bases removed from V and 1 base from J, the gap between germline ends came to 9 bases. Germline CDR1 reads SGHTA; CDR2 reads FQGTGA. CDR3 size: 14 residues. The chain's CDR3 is CASSSLGGTDTQYF. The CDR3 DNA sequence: TGTGCCAGCAGCTCCCTCGGGGGCACAGATACGCAGTATTTT.

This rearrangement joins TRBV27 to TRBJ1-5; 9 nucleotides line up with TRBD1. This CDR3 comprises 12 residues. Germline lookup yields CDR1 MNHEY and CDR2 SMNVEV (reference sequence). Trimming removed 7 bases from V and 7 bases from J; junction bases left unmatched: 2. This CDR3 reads CASTTGGQPQHF. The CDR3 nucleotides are TGTGCCAGCACGACAGGGGGGCAGCCCCAGCATTTT.

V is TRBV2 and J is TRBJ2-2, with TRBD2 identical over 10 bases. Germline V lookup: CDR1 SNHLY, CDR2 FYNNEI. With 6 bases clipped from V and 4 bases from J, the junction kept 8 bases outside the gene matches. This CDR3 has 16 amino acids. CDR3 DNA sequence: TGTGCCAGCAGCGACACCGGGACTAGCGTCACCGGGGAGCTGTTTTTT. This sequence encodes CASSDTGTSVTGELFF.

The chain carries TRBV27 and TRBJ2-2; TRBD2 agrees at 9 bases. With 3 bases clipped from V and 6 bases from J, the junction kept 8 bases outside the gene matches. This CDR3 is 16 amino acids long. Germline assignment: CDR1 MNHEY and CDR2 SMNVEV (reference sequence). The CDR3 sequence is CASSFQLAGWAGELFF. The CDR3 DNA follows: TGTGCCAGCAGTTTTCAGCTAGCGGGATGGGCCGGGGAGCTGTTTTTT.

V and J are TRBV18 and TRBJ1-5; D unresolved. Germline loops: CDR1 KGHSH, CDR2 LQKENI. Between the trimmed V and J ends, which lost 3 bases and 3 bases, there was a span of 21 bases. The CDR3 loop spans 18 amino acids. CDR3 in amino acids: CASSPPPAGNGLNQPQHF. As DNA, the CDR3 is TGTGCCAGCTCACCCCCTCCTGCTGGGAACGGCCTCAATCAGCCCCAGCATTTT.

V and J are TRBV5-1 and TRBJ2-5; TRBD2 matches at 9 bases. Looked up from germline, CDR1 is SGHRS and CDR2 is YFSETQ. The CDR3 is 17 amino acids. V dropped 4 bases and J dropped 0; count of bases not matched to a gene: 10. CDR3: CASSPLTSGTYQETQYF. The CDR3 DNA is TGCGCCAGCAGCCCGCTGACTAGCGGCACGTACCAAGAGACCCAGTACTTC.

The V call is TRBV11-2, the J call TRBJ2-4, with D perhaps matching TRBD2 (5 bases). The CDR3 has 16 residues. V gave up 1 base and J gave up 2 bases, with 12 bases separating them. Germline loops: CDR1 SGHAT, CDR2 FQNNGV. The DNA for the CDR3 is TGTGCCAGCAGCTTAGTGCAGCGGCGAACCAAAAACATTCAGTACTTC. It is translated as CASSLVQRRTKNIQYF.

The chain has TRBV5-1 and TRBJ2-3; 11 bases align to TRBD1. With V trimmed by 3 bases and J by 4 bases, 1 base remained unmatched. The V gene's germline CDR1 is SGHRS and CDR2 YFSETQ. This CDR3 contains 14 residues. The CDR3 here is CASSSGQGADTQYF. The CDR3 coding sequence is TGCGCCAGCAGCTCGGGACAGGGGGCAGATACGCAGTATTTT. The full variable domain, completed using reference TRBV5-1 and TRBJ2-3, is KAGVTQTPRYLIKTRGQQVTLSCSPISGHRSVSWYQQTPGQGLQFLFEYFSETQRNKGNFPGRFSGRQFSNSRSEMNVSTLELGDSALYLCASSSGQGADTQYFGPGTRLTVL.

CDR3 region: CASSSPQGGYTEAFF. The CDR3 region has the DNA TGTGCCAGCAGTTCCCCCCAGGGTGGGTACACTGAAGCTTTCTTT. The gene calls are TRBV27 and TRBJ1-1; possibly TRBD1 for D (5 bases). CDR1 is MNHEY and CDR2 is SMNVEV in the germline V gene (reference sequence). This CDR3 contains 15 residues. V was clipped by 4 bases and J by 3 bases, with 15 bases between them.

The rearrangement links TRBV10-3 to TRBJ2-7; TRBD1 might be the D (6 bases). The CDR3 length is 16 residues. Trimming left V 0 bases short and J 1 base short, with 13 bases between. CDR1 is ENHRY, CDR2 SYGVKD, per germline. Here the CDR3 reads CAISESGGWKSYEQYF. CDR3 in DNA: TGTGCCATCAGTGAGTCAGGGGGATGGAAATCCTACGAGCAGTACTTC.

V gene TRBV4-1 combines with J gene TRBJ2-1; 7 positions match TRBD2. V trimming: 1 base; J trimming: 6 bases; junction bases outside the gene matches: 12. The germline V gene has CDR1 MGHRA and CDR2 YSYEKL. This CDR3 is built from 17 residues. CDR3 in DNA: TGCGCCAGCAGCCAAGCTTCGGGAGGTCTTTCGGTCAATGAGCAGTTCTTC. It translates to CASSQASGGLSVNEQFF.